The clone carrying this TCR beta chain was counted ten times or more. Antigen unknown. Making the TCR beta libraries involved quantitative 5'-RACE with molecular barcodes. TCRdb re-called the 5' RACE reads through MiXCR, storing one row per CDR3 protein. This sample has about 150,000 distinct CDR3 sequences, with roughly 6.6% found just once. Germline values: CDR1 MGHRA, CDR2 YSYEKL. V shed 4 bases, J shed 9 bases, and the junction held 14 bases outside the gene matches. There are 18 residues in the CDR3. These data come from a study of CD8 T cells in ankylosing spondylitis. Study results and caveats: Reported data indicate significant enrichment of disease-linked clones within matched ankylosing spondylitis synovial fluid. Apparently characteristic of ankylosing spondylitis blood was a TCR beta motif (roughly eight highly homologous variants).

The chain links TRBV4-1 to TRBJ1-6; 11 nucleotides line up with TRBD1. Sequenced: blood, either unsorted or a sorted T cell fraction (not recorded which). This TCR was recovered from a female donor with ankylosing spondylitis or in good health (not recorded which). The CDR3 DNA follows: TGCGCCAGCAGCCCAACCGGCAGGACAGGGGGCCTTACTTCACCCCTCCACTTT. This encodes CASSPTGRTGGLTSPLHF.